This entry concerns a single TCR beta chain. This clonotype was observed a few times. No cognate antigen has been identified for it. No qualities accompany the bases; no much larger clone lies one base away. These data belong to a study of T cells in Graves' hyperthyroidism and ophthalmopathy (dated by TCRdb to the late 2010s). Context from the whole study: Peripheral blood samples were taken at the time of initial diagnosis, prior to any treatment. The paper reports TCR Vbeta CDR3 sequencing of 140 or so peripheral blood samples: approximately 41 ophthalmopathy, under 85 hyperthyroidism and about 17 progressor patients. The approximately 98 discovery patients were randomly divided into training and test sets at a 7:3 ratio. TCR V-J signatures able to tell the groups apart were searched for in a discovery cohort of 100 patients, of whom around 42 had Graves' ophthalmopathy and roughly 57 had stable Graves' hyperthyroidism. Prospective prediction of ophthalmopathy was tested in an independent validation cohort consisting of about 19 hyperthyroidism patients and 15 to 17 patients who later progressed to ophthalmopathy. Once sampling was done, hyperthyroidism patients were given methimazole at a starting dose of 30 mg daily, whereas ophthalmopathy patients were given high-dose intravenous methylprednisolone. Thyroid tissue and blood T-cell repertoires from about six Graves' hyperthyroidism patients were also compared in the study. General study outcomes and caveats: Ophthalmopathy was separated from stable hyperthyroidism by a 13 V-J signature model, with 87.88% sensitivity and about 81% specificity obtained in cross-validation and 80%/75% obtained in testing. During validation, the model predicted progression to ophthalmopathy a median of approximately 7 months ahead of onset, with more than 55% sensitivity and about 75% specificity. Sample size was not statistically predetermined, and blinding of investigators to group allocation was not performed. Most expanded thyroid clonotypes (frequency above 0.001) were also detected in blood, a finding suggesting that blood repertoires may reflect thyroid immune responses.

The junction shows trimming of 8 bases on V and 4 bases on J, plus 12 bases between the germline ends. Per the germline V gene (reference sequence), GTSNPN is the CDR1 and SVGIG is the CDR2. The CDR3 runs 12 amino acids, cysteine and phenylalanine included. The entry retains the CDR3 DNA only, 36 bases that are in frame from base 1. Ophthalmopathy patients had moderately to severely active disease, with a Clinical Activity Score of 3 or more, a NOSPECS grade of 4 or more, and a disease duration of less than 3 months. Patients with uncontrolled infections, other autoimmune diseases, pregnancy or lactation were excluded. Diagnoses were based on clinical symptoms, serum thyroxine and TRAb, thyroid ultrasound and orbital computed tomography. PBMCs were isolated from approximately 10 ml of fresh peripheral blood by Ficoll-Paque density gradient centrifugation. Total RNA was extracted with Trizol reagent, and quality was checked on an Agilent 2100 Bioanalyzer.

TCR beta CDR3 regions were amplified from RNA transcripts. A first-round RT-PCR of the TCR CDR3 used the HTBI primer set with the Qiagen OneStep RT-PCR kit. Libraries were constructed in a second round of multiplex PCR, after which size selection and purification were carried out. The libraries were sequenced on an Illumina HiSeq2000 using paired-end 100 bp reads. The authors' analysis ran thus. SOAPnuke was used to process the raw data, throwing out any read that contained adapters or uncalled bases, had a mean Phred below 15, or lacked an exact constant-primer or identifier match. High-quality paired reads were merged using COPE v1.2.5, and each unique nucleotide sequence was defined as a clonotype. Clonotypes were aligned to IMGT TRBV, TRBD and TRBJ reference segments using MiTCR v1.1. The analysis included only V-J combinations with a frequency above 0.0001, which together covered roughly 99% of the repertoires. The TCS score was defined as the ratio of F50 (clonal expansion) to E x V (chaos), calculated using BLOSUM62-based TCRdist between CDR3 peptides within each V-J. Welch's t-statistics and random forest reduced around 520 V-J features to roughly 13, which were used in a naive Bayes classifier (R e1071). TCRdb reran the public reads through fastp at Q25 and MiXCR, keeping productive beta chains. Identical CDR3 proteins give one entry, which carries the most common genes and DNA. It is TCRdb's table, rather than the study itself, that gives the V and J calls and clone size. The sample table holds about 300,000 distinct CDR3 sequences, of which around 19% were seen once. About 35% of the sample rests with the top ten.

This sequence originates from a man aged 50 to 59 with Graves' ophthalmopathy. In this chain, TRBV30 is recombined with TRBJ1-3; 5 matching bases give a weak D call of TRBD1. Sequencing input: blood. The DNA is TGTGCCCGAGGGGTATCCGGAAACACCATATATTTT. Its amino acids are CARGVSGNTIYF.